These T cell receptor beta chains were read from a single sample in a study of T cells after posttransplantation cyclophosphamide. Generated by immunoSEQ multiplex PCR, the TCRdb table keeps only in-frame clones and is missing some. The table lists around 4,800 clones, 82% of them singletons, with 15% to 20% in the top ten. The specimen was PBMCs, collected 86 days after allogeneic stem cell transplant with posttransplant cyclophosphamide. The receptors stem from a male patient in his 50s who received an allogeneic stem cell transplant from an unrelated donor, was CMV-positive, and had acute GVHD only. Some T cells may be supplied by the graft donor. The CDR3 runs from the conserved cysteine through the conserved F or W. D genes are given only for firm matches. Size is omitted from some rows. Given values are once, few, many or a class for expanded clones.

NA TRBJ1-1 TRBV18 NA CASSPPGSYLMNTEAFF TGTGCCAGCTCACCACCGGGCAGTTACCTAATGAACACTGAAGCTTTCTTT
TRBD1 TRBJ2-3 TRBV19 NA CASSSRTGASTDTQYF TGTGCCAGTAGTTCTAGGACAGGGGCTAGCACAGATACGCAGTATTTT
TRBD1 TRBJ1-5 TRBV28 few CASSSLTGDGPGTGIQPQHF TGTGCCAGCAGCTCATTGACTGGAGACGGGCCCGGGACAGGGATTCAGCCCCAGCATTTT
NA TRBJ2-3 TRBV7-2 NA CASSSGTRGTDTQYF TGTGCCAGCAGCTCTGGGACCCGGGGGACAGATACGCAGTATTTT
NA TRBJ1-4 TRBV5-1 NA CASSGGYNEKLFF TGCGCCAGCAGTGGGGGGTATAATGAAAAACTGTTTTTT
NA TRBJ1-1 TRBV18 NA CASSLRTVTEAFF TGTGCCAGCTCACTAAGGACAGTCACCGAAGCTTTCTTT
NA TRBJ1-2 TRBV7-9 NA CASSLESFYGYTF TGTGCCAGCAGCTTGGAGAGTTTCTATGGCTACACCTTC
NA TRBJ1-1 TRBV7-9 NA CASSLEGVTEAFF TGTGCCAGCAGCTTAGAGGGAGTCACTGAAGCTTTCTTT
NA TRBJ1-1 TRBV7-8 NA CASSRTASEAFF TGTGCCAGCAGCCGGACAGCCTCTGAAGCTTTCTTT
NA TRBJ2-5 TRBV4-3 NA CASSQDLLAETQYF TGCGCCAGCAGCCAAGATTTACTAGCAGAGACCCAGTACTTC
NA TRBJ2-5 TRBV19 once CASTPGRPGQETQYF TGTGCCAGTACCCCAGGGAGGCCAGGTCAAGAGACCCAGTACTTC
TRBD1 TRBJ1-4 TRBV11-2 NA CASSLATGAREKLFF TGTGCCAGCAGCTTAGCGACAGGGGCCCGTGAAAAACTGTTTTTT
NA TRBJ2-5 TRBV27 NA CASSNGGETQYF TGTGCCAGCAGTAACGGCGGAGAGACCCAGTACTTC